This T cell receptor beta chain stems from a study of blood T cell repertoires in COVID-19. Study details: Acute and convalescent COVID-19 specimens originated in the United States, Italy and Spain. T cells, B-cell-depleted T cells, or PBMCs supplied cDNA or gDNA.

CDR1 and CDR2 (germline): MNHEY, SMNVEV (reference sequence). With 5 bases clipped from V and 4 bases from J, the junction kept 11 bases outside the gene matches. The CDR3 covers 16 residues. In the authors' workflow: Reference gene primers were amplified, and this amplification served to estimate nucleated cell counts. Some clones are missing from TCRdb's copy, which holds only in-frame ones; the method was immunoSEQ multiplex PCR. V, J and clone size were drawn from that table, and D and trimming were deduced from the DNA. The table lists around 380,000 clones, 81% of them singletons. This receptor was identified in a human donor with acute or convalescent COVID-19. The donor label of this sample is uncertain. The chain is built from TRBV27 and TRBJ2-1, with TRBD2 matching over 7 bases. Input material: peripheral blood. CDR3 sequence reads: CASSGRGSAGYNEQFF. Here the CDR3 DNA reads TGTGCCAGCAGTGGGCGGGGGTCCGCGGGGTACAATGAGCAGTTCTTC.